Listed below are T cell receptor beta chains from one sample, sequenced in a study of T cells after yellow fever vaccination. TCRdb itself ran the 5' RACE reads through MiXCR, one entry per CDR3 protein. This sample has approximately 550,000 distinct CDR3 sequences; roughly 13% occur once, and the top ten carry more than 12%. Sequencing was performed on PBMCs, taken on the day of the yellow fever booster vaccination. The receptors originated from a man between 25 and 39 years old who received the YFV17D yellow fever vaccine. Both conserved end residues are part of each CDR3. D genes are given only for firm matches. Some rows have no size entry. The others give once, few or many, or a class for an expanded clone.

v_call	clone_size	d_call	j_call	cdr3_aa	cdr3_nt
TRBV4-3	-	-	TRBJ2-5	CASRQATGRETQYF	TGCGCCAGCAGGCAGGCAACAGGAAGAGAGACCCAGTACTTC
TRBV12-3/TRBV12-4	-	-	TRBJ1-2	CASSPGPYYGYTF	TGTGCCAGCAGTCCCGGGCCCTACTATGGCTACACCTTC
TRBV10-3	few	-	TRBJ2-2	CAIRSVIADRELFF	TGTGCCATCCGGTCGGTAATAGCCGACCGGGAGCTGTTTTTT
TRBV6-1	-	-	TRBJ1-5	CASSHTRNSNQPQHF	TGTGCCAGCAGCCACACCAGGAATAGCAATCAGCCCCAGCATTTT
TRBV6-5	few	TRBD1	TRBJ1-2	CASSQGGVYTF	TGTGCCAGCAGCCAAGGGGGCGTCTACACCTTC
TRBV27	-	TRBD1	TRBJ1-2	CASRLGTAYGYTF	TGTGCCAGCAGACTCGGGACAGCCTATGGCTACACCTTC
TRBV14	few	-	TRBJ1-1	CASSQEGGSEAFF	TGTGCCAGCAGCCAAGAAGGTGGCAGCGAAGCTTTCTTT
TRBV20-1	few	-	TRBJ2-3	CSPDEGHSDTQYF	TGCAGTCCTGACGAGGGACATTCAGATACGCAGTATTTT
TRBV20-1	few	-	TRBJ2-3	CSARAPAAWDTQYF	TGCAGTGCTAGAGCTCCGGCAGCGTGGGATACGCAGTATTTT
TRBV14	many	TRBD1	TRBJ2-1	CASNDRGSYNEQFF	TGTGCCAGCAACGACAGGGGATCCTACAATGAGCAGTTCTTC
TRBV3-1	-	-	TRBJ2-2	CASSQIPSGELFF	TGTGCCAGCAGCCAGATACCATCCGGGGAGCTGTTTTTT
TRBV20-1	few	-	TRBJ1-5	CSAASPLHDGRNQPQHF	TGCAGTGCCGCCTCCCCGTTACATGACGGCCGCAATCAGCCCCAGCATTTT
TRBV30	few	TRBD2	TRBJ2-4	CAWSLAGGRNIQYF	TGTGCCTGGAGTCTAGCGGGAGGAAGGAACATTCAGTACTTC
TRBV11-2	few	TRBD1	TRBJ2-7	CASSLATGLSSSEQYF	TGTGCCAGCAGCTTAGCGACAGGGCTTAGCTCCAGTGAGCAGTACTTC
TRBV6-5	-	TRBD2	TRBJ2-5	CASSYSRLAGPQETQYF	TGTGCCAGCAGTTACTCGAGACTAGCGGGGCCCCAAGAGACCCAGTACTTC
TRBV18	-	TRBD2	TRBJ2-5	CASSPGLVGETQYF	TGTGCCAGCTCCCCCGGACTAGTCGGAGAGACCCAGTACTTC
TRBV20-1	-	-	TRBJ2-5	CSATTTGTSQETQYF	TGCAGTGCCACAACGACCGGGACTTCGCAAGAGACCCAGTACTTC
TRBV15	-	TRBD1	TRBJ2-5	CATSRDGGQGKETQYF	TGTGCCACCAGCAGAGATGGGGGACAGGGGAAAGAGACCCAGTACTTC
TRBV30	-	-	TRBJ2-4	CAWSGGRGNIQYF	TGTGCCTGGAGTGGGGGGCGCGGAAACATTCAGTACTTC
TRBV20-1	few	TRBD1	TRBJ2-6	CSARHRQGESGANVLTF	TGCAGTGCTAGACATAGACAGGGGGAGTCTGGGGCCAACGTCCTGACTTTC
TRBV30	-	-	TRBJ2-7	CAWGLYEQYF	TGTGCCTGGGGACTCTACGAGCAGTACTTC
TRBV5-1	few	TRBD1	TRBJ2-7	CASSLVGQGIREQYF	TGCGCCAGCAGCTTGGTAGGACAGGGAATTCGCGAGCAGTACTTC
TRBV18	-	-	TRBJ2-1	CASFPPNHNEQFF	TGTGCCAGCTTTCCCCCAAACCACAATGAGCAGTTCTTC
TRBV20-1	-	-	TRBJ2-7	CSAQGLPPVVEQYF	TGCAGTGCCCAGGGGCTACCCCCAGTTGTGGAGCAGTACTTC
TRBV2	few	-	TRBJ2-5	CASSLDTQYQETQYF	TGTGCCAGCAGTCTAGACACTCAGTACCAAGAGACCCAGTACTTC
TRBV11-2	few	-	TRBJ2-5	CASSLNGPHVETQYF	TGTGCCAGCAGCTTAAACGGGCCCCACGTGGAGACCCAGTACTTC
TRBV5-1	few	-	TRBJ2-7	CASNRDQRSYEQYF	TGCGCCAGCAACCGGGACCAAAGATCCTACGAGCAGTACTTC
TRBV7-2	-	TRBD2	TRBJ2-7	CASSYLAGEYYEQYF	TGTGCCAGCAGCTACCTAGCGGGAGAATACTACGAGCAGTACTTC
TRBV12-3/TRBV12-4	-	-	TRBJ1-3	CASSWGAGNTIYF	TGTGCCAGCAGTTGGGGCGCTGGAAACACCATATATTTT
TRBV5-1	few	-	TRBJ2-3	CASSLEQHTDTQYF	TGCGCCAGCAGCTTGGAGCAGCACACAGATACGCAGTATTTT
TRBV20-1	-	-	TRBJ2-1	CSARGDAANEQFF	TGCAGTGCTAGAGGTGATGCCGCCAATGAGCAGTTCTTC
TRBV12-3/TRBV12-4	many	-	TRBJ2-5	CASSLRAGQETQYF	TGTGCCAGCAGCCTCCGGGCGGGACAAGAGACCCAGTACTTC
TRBV6-2/TRBV6-3	-	-	TRBJ2-1	CASRPGQGATSGSSYNEQFF	TGTGCCAGCAGACCCGGACAGGGGGCGACTAGCGGGAGCTCCTACAATGAGCAGTTCTTC
TRBV5-1	few	TRBD1	TRBJ1-1	CASSLESAGGAFF	TGCGCCAGCAGCCTGGAATCCGCAGGGGGAGCTTTCTTT
TRBV27	-	TRBD2	TRBJ2-3	CASSLIQTGGPDTDTQYF	TGTGCCAGCAGCCTCATTCAGACGGGAGGCCCAGACACAGATACGCAGTATTTT
TRBV20-1	few	TRBD2	TRBJ2-7	CSASATSGKTYEQYF	TGCAGTGCTAGCGCCACTAGCGGGAAAACCTACGAGCAGTACTTC
TRBV3-1	few	-	TRBJ2-7	CASSSLGSDFYEQYF	TGTGCCAGCAGCTCACTAGGGTCCGATTTCTACGAGCAGTACTTC
TRBV6-5	few	-	TRBJ2-1	CASSYSISAGEQFF	TGTGCCAGCAGTTACTCGATTTCGGCGGGAGAGCAGTTCTTC
TRBV28	few	-	TRBJ2-3	CASSKPGPGNNTDTQYF	TGTGCCAGCAGTAAACCTGGCCCCGGAAACAACACAGATACGCAGTATTTT
TRBV29-1	few	-	TRBJ2-1	CSVEGDYKNEQFF	TGCAGCGTTGAAGGTGACTACAAGAATGAGCAGTTCTTC
TRBV28	-	TRBD1	TRBJ2-7	CASWTGTSYEQYF	TGTGCCAGCTGGACAGGGACCTCCTACGAGCAGTACTTC
TRBV4-1	-	-	TRBJ1-5	CASSQDWAGIQPQHF	TGCGCCAGCAGCCAAGATTGGGCAGGGATACAGCCCCAGCATTTT
TRBV4-3	-	-	TRBJ2-3	CASSPGPEYTQYF	TGCGCCAGCAGCCCCGGACCCGAGTATACGCAGTATTTT
TRBV6-1	once	TRBD2	TRBJ2-2	CARRTPSGRVNTGELFF	TGTGCCAGAAGAACACCTAGCGGGAGGGTAAACACCGGGGAGCTGTTTTTT
TRBV6-5	many	-	TRBJ1-3	CASSLRGNTIYF	TGTGCCAGCAGTTTGAGAGGAAACACCATATATTTT
TRBV12-3/TRBV12-4	few	-	TRBJ2-1	CASSRGPGNEQFF	TGTGCCAGCAGTCGCGGACCGGGGAATGAGCAGTTCTTC
TRBV5-1	few	-	TRBJ2-3	CASSLSGYTDTQYF	TGCGCCAGCAGCTTGAGCGGGTACACAGATACGCAGTATTTT
TRBV6-2/TRBV6-3	-	-	TRBJ2-7	CASSYLSGRRVIEQYF	TGTGCCAGCAGTTATTTGTCGGGACGAAGAGTCATCGAGCAGTACTTC
TRBV6-1	few	-	TRBJ1-5	CASNPRVGTQPQHF	TGTGCCAGCAATCCCCGGGTAGGGACTCAGCCCCAGCATTTT